This is a list of T cell receptor beta chains from one sample in a study of blood T cell repertoires in COVID-19. The repertoire was sequenced with immunoSEQ multiplex PCR; TCRdb's copy has only in-frame clones and lacks some. This sample has 350,000 to 500,000 clones; roughly 90% occur once, and the top ten carry 1.4% to 1.5%. The sample consisted of PBMCs or T cells enriched from blood (not recorded which). The receptors come from a young woman who had been exposed to COVID-19. CDR3s include the opening cysteine and the closing phenylalanine or tryptophan. D genes are given only for firm matches.

v_gene	d_gene	j_gene	CDR3aa
TRBV24-1	TRBD1	TRBJ2-1	CATSESGTAYNEQFF
TRBV20-1	-	TRBJ1-4	CSASDAGDNEKLFF
TRBV5-1	-	TRBJ2-1	CASSLNFYEQFF
TRBV18	-	TRBJ2-5	CASSPGGETQYF
TRBV21-1	-	TRBJ2-3	CASSAKTSGSTDTQYF
TRBV7-3	TRBD1	TRBJ2-7	CASSLTTGVEQYF
TRBV10-3	-	TRBJ1-5	CAISGAERTDPDQPQHF
TRBV2	-	TRBJ2-7	CASSPRQTASYEQYF
TRBV27	-	TRBJ1-3	CASSLSGGQGNTIYF
TRBV2	TRBD1	TRBJ1-2	CASSPGTAANYGYTF
TRBV20-1	-	TRBJ1-2	CSASSQGLYGYTF
TRBV28	-	TRBJ1-4	CASSWSVTNEKLFF
TRBV6-1	-	TRBJ1-2	CASSEGGALAGYGYTF
TRBV4-2	TRBD2	TRBJ2-3	CASSQAEREGGDTQYF
TRBV7-2	-	TRBJ2-7	CASSLTGEQYF
TRBV9	TRBD2	TRBJ2-3	CASSVATGGSSGDTQYF
TRBV6-2/TRBV6-3	TRBD1	TRBJ1-1	CASSPGGNTEAFF
TRBV24-1	-	TRBJ1-2	CAKQANYGYTF
TRBV25-1	-	TRBJ1-6	CASSEQGLGSPLHF
TRBV3-1/TRBV3-2	TRBD1	TRBJ2-2	CASSQDIGTGFSGELFF
TRBV4-2	-	TRBJ2-7	CASSQAGSYEQYF
TRBV10-3	TRBD1	TRBJ2-7	CAISGFRDSYEQYF
TRBV12-3/TRBV12-4	-	TRBJ1-2	CASSLGGHGYTF
TRBV14	-	TRBJ2-1	CASSQRPLSSYNEQFF
TRBV11-2	TRBD1	TRBJ1-4	CASSRVTGEKLFF
TRBV9	-	TRBJ1-4	CASSKTNEKLFF
TRBV5-6	TRBD1	TRBJ2-7	CASSSPLGTASSYEQYF
TRBV9	TRBD2	TRBJ2-2	CASSVMSGGNTGELFF
TRBV5-4	TRBD1	TRBJ1-6	CASSLQQGANSPLHF
TRBV6-4	TRBD2	TRBJ2-3	CASSATSGGTDTQYF
TRBV13	TRBD2	TRBJ2-1	CASSETSGGYNEQFF
TRBV2	-	TRBJ2-1	CASSDTGASSSYNEQFF
TRBV6-6	-	TRBJ2-5	CASTPLAPGETQYF
TRBV7-2	-	TRBJ2-2	CASSSMSRELFF
TRBV5-1	-	TRBJ2-1	CASSEQGNEQFF
TRBV4-3	-	TRBJ2-1	CASSQDRGDNEQFF
TRBV11-2	TRBD2	TRBJ2-2	CASSPTSGKSGELFF
TRBV6-6	-	TRBJ2-7	CASISTGSWEQYF
TRBV2	-	TRBJ1-6	CASSEEPLQGFPLHF
TRBV7-8	-	TRBJ1-1	CASSYDIGLQNTEAFF
TRBV4-1	TRBD2	TRBJ2-5	CASSRKLAGAQETQYF
TRBV11-1	-	TRBJ1-1	CASSSFGGIGTEAFF
TRBV7-6	TRBD1	TRBJ2-2	CASSLLTGRTGELFF
TRBV6-5	TRBD2	TRBJ2-7	CASSYLAGGNEQYF
TRBV3-1/TRBV3-2	TRBD1	TRBJ2-1	CASSQAWTGIYNEQFF
TRBV5-1	TRBD2	TRBJ2-1	CASSLEAGVIYNEQFF
TRBV28	-	TRBJ1-2	CASSFGAGGYNYGYTF
TRBV27	-	TRBJ1-5	CASSLGGGQPQHF
TRBV7-2	TRBD2	TRBJ2-1	CASSPRTSGVRGQFF
TRBV11-2	-	TRBJ2-7	CASSSIGADREGEQYF
TRBV28	TRBD1	TRBJ2-7	CASSSGQGGEQYF
TRBV7-8	TRBD1	TRBJ2-7	CASSPETGPLEQYF
TRBV6-5	-	TRBJ1-1	CASIRGLQNTEAFF
TRBV27	-	TRBJ1-1	CASSHAGPMKSRAEAFF
TRBV19	-	TRBJ2-7	CASSGGGNEQYF
TRBV4-1	TRBD2	TRBJ2-2	CASSQGGGLAGGPGTGELFF
TRBV11-3	TRBD1	TRBJ1-3	CASSLGTGTGNSGNTIYF
TRBV6-4	-	TRBJ1-1	CARRNTEAFF
TRBV13	TRBD2	TRBJ2-7	CASSYQPSSGGNYEQYF
TRBV7-9	TRBD2	TRBJ2-3	CASSSLLAGGATQYF